This T cell receptor (beta chain) was identified in a study of T-cell memory formation after mild COVID-19. Study information: TCR clustering was largely donor specific. Findings and caveats of the study: Among CD4+ contracting clones, most were CM and EM, and CD8+ ones EMRA. Clones contracting across day 15 to 85 had a balanced CD4/CD8 profile; later expanding clones leaned CD4+. Memory cells collected pre-infection included some clones that later responded, suggesting cross-reactive memory joined.

The CDR3 has 13 amino acids. With 2 bases removed from V and 3 bases from J, the gap between germline ends came to 8 bases. The germline V gene encodes CDR1 MNHEY and CDR2 SMNVEV (reference sequence). This clonotype was counted only a few times. The antigen is undetermined. TCRdb processed the 5' RACE reads anew with MiXCR; each CDR3 protein has one entry. The sample has around 100,000 distinct CDR3 sequences; roughly 10% are singletons. What was sequenced was PBMCs or a T cell subset sorted from them (not recorded which). The gene calls are TRBV27 and TRBJ2-7; unclear D gene. The sequence came from a man aged 18-30 years who had mild COVID-19 (a few samples of this study predate the infection). Cell type and time point are not known. Here the CDR3 DNA reads TGTGCCAGCAGTTTAAACAGCTTCTACGAGCAGTACTTC. The encoded protein is CASSLNSFYEQYF.